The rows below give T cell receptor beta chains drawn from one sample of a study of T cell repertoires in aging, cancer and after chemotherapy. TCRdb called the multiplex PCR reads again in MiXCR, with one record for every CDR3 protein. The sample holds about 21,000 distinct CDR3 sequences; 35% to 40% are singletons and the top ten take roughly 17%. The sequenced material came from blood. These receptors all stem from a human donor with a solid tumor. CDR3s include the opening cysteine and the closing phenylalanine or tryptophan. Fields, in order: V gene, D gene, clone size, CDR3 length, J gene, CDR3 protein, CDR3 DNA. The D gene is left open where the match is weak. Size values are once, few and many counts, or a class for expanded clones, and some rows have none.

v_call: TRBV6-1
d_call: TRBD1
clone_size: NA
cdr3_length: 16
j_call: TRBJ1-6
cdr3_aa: CASSDDRGTLGSPLHF
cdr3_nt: TGTGCCAGCAGTGATGACAGGGGGACCCTTGGTTCACCCCTCCACTTT

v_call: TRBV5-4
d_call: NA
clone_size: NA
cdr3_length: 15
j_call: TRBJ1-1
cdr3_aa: CASSLDPGVNTEAFF
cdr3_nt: TGTGCCAGCAGCTTGGATCCAGGTGTGAACACTGAAGCTTTCTTT

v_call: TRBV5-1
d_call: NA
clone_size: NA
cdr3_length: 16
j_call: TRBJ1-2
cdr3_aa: CASSPYQTGANYGYTF
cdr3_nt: TGCGCCAGCAGCCCGTACCAAACAGGAGCTAACTATGGCTACACCTTC

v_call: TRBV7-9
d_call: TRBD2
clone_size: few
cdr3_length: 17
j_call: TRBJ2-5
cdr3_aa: CASSQGLAGGSRETQYF
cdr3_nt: TGTGCCAGCAGCCAAGGACTAGCGGGAGGGAGTAGAGAGACCCAGTACTTC

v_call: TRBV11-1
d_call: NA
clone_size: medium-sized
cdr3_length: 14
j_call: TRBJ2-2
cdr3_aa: CASSHLGDTGELFF
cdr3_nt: TGTGCCAGCAGCCATCTAGGCGACACCGGGGAGCTGTTTTTT

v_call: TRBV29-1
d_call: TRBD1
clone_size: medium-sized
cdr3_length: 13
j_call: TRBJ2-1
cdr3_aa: CSGTGTGNHEQFF
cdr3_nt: TGCAGCGGTACCGGGACAGGGAACCATGAGCAGTTCTTC

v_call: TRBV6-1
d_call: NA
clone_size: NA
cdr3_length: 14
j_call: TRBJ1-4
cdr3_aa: CASSQQGEHEKLFF
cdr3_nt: TGTGCCAGCAGCCAACAGGGAGAGCATGAAAAACTGTTTTTT

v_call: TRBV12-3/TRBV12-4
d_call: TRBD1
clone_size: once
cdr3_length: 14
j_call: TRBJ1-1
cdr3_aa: CASTWDRLNTEAFF
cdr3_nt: TGTGCCAGCACCTGGGACAGGTTGAACACTGAAGCTTTCTTT

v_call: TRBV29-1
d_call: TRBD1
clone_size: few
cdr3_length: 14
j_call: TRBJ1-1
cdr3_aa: CSGGVGQDVPEAFF
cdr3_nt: TGCAGCGGGGGGGTCGGACAGGACGTTCCTGAAGCTTTCTTT

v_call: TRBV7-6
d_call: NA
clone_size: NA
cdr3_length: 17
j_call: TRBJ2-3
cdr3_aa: CASSLWVGSGAFDTQYF
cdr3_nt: TGTGCCAGCAGCTTATGGGTCGGGTCCGGGGCTTTTGATACGCAGTATTTT

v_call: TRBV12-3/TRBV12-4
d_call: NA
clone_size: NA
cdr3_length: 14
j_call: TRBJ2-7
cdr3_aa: CASSLRGRTYEQYF
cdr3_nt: TGTGCCAGCAGTTTAAGGGGCAGGACCTACGAGCAGTACTTC

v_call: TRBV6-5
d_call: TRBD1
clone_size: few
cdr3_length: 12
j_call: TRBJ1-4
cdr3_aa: CASSPGGEKLFF
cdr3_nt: TGTGCCAGCAGTCCAGGGGGAGAAAAACTGTTTTTT

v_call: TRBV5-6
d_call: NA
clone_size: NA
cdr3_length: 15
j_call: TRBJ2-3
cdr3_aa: CASSQDPASTDTQYF
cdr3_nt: TGCGCCAGCAGCCAAGATCCAGCTAGCACAGATACGCAGTATTTT

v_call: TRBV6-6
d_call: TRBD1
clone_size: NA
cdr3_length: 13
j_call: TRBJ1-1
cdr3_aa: CASLSGQHSEAFF
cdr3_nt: TGTGCCAGCCTTTCGGGACAGCATTCTGAAGCTTTCTTT

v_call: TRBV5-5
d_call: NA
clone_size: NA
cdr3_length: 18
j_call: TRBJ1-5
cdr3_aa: CASSLVGGKSERNQPQHF
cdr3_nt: TGTGCCAGCAGCTTGGTGGGGGGGAAGTCCGAACGCAATCAGCCCCAGCATTTT

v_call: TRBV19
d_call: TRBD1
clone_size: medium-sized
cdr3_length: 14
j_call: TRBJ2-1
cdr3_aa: CASKEGGVYNEQFF
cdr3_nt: TGTGCCAGTAAGGAAGGGGGCGTCTACAATGAGCAGTTCTTC

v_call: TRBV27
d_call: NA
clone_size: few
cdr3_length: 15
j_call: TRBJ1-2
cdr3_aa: CASSYQGLDLYGYTF
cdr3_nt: TGTGCCAGCAGTTATCAGGGGCTAGATCTCTATGGCTACACCTTC

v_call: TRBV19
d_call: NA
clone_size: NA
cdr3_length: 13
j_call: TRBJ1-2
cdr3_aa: CASSIGQIYGYTF
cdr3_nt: TGTGCCAGTAGTATAGGACAGATCTATGGCTACACCTTC

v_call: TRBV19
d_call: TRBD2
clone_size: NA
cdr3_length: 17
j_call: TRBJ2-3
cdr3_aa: CDSSIASLAGGRNTQYF
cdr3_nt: TGTGACAGTAGTATAGCCTCCCTAGCGGGGGGGCGAAATACGCAGTATTTT

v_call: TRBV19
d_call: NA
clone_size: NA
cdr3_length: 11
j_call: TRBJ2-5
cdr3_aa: CASGTQETQYF
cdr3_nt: TGTGCCAGTGGCACCCAAGAGACCCAGTACTTC

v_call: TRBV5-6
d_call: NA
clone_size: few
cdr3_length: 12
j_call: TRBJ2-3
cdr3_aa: CASSLVTDTQYF
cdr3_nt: TGTGCCAGCAGCTTGGTCACAGATACGCAGTATTTT

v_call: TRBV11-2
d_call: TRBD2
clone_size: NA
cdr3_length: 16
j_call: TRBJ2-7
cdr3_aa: CASSLVLSSGTYEQYF
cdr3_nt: TGTGCCAGCAGCTTAGTGCTGTCTAGCGGGACCTACGAGCAGTACTTC

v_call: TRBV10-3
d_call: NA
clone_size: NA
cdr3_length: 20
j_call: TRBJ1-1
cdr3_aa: CAISGADIAGDTSMNTEAFF
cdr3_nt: TGTGCCATCAGCGGGGCCGACATTGCAGGCGACACTAGTATGAACACTGAAGCTTTCTTT

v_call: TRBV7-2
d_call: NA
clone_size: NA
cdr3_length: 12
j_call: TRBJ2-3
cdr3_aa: CASSLGEYQQYF
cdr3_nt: TGTGCCAGCAGCTTAGGAGAGTACCAGCAGTATTTT

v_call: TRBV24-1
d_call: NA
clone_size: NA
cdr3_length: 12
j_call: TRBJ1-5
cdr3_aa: CATSSSNQPQHF
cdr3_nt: TGTGCCACCAGTAGCAGCAATCAGCCCCAGCATTTT

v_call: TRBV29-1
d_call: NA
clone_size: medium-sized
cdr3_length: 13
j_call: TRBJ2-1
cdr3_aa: CSVEPAGGDEQFF
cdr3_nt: TGCAGCGTTGAACCAGCCGGCGGGGATGAGCAGTTCTTC

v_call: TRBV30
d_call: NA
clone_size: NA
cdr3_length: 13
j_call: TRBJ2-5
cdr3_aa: CAWGDQTLETQYF
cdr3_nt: TGTGCCTGGGGGGACCAAACCCTAGAGACCCAGTACTTC